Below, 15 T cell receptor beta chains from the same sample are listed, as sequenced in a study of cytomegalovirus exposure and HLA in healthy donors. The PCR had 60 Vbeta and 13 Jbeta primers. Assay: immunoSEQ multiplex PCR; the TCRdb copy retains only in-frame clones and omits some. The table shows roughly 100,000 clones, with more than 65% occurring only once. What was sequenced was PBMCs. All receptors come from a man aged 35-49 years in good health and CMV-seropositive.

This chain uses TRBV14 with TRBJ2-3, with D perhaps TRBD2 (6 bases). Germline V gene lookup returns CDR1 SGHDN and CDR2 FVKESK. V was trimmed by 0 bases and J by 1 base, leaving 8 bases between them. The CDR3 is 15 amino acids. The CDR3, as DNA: TGTGCCAGCAGCCAAGAATCTAGCGGCACAGATACGCAGTATTTT. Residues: CASSQESSGTDTQYF.

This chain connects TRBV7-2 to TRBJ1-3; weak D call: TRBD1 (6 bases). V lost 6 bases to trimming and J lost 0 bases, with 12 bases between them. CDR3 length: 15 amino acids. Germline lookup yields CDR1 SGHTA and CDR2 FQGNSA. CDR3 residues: CASSPQGFSGNTIYF. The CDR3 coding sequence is TGTGCCAGCAGTCCACAGGGATTCTCTGGAAACACCATATATTTT.

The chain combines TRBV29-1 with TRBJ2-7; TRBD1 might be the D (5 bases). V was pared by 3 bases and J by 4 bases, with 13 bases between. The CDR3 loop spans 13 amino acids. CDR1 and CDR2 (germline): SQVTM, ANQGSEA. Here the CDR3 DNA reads TGCAGCGTTGACGCGCAGGGTACTTACGAGCAGTACTTC. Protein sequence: CSVDAQGTYEQYF.

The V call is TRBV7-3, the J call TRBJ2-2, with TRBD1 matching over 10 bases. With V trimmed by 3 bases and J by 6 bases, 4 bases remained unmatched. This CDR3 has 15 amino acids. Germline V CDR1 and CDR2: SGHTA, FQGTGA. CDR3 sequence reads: CASSFAGTGAGELFF. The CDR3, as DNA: TGTGCCAGCAGCTTCGCCGGGACAGGGGCCGGGGAGCTGTTTTTT.

The CDR3 bases are TGTGCCAGCAGTGGGGACTGGGGGTCTGCTGGCTACACCTTC. Protein product: CASSGDWGSAGYTF. The chain is built from TRBV6-1 and TRBJ1-2, with D tentatively TRBD1 (5 bases). This CDR3 is built from 14 residues. Germline CDR1 is MNHNS and CDR2 is SASEGT. Trimming took 4 bases from V and 7 from J, leaving 16 bases between them.

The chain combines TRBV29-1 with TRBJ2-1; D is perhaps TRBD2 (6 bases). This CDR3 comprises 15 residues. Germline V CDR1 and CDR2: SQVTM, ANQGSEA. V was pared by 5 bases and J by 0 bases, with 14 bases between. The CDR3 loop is CSVSSDGSSYNEQFF. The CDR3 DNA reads TGCAGCGTTTCTAGCGATGGGAGCTCCTACAATGAGCAGTTCTTC.

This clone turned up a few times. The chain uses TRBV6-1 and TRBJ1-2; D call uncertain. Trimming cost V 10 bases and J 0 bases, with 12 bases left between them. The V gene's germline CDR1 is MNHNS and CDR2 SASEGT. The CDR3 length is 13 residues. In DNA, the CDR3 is TGTGCCACCGAGAGGGTGCCTAACTATGGCTACACCTTC. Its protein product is CATERVPNYGYTF.

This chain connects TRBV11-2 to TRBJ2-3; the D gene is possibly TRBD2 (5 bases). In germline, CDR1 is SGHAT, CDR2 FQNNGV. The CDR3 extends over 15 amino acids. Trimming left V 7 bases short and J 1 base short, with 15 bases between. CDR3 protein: CASNSITGGTDTQYF. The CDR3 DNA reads TGTGCCAGCAACTCCATAACCGGGGGCACAGATACGCAGTATTTT.

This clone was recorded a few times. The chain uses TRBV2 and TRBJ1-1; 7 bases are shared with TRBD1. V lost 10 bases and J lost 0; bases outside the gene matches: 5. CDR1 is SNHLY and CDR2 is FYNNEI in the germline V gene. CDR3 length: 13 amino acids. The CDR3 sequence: CATQGQLNTEAFF. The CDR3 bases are TGTGCCACTCAGGGACAGCTGAACACTGAAGCTTTCTTT. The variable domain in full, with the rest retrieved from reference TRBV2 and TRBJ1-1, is EPEVTQTPSHQVTQMGQEVILRCVPISNHLYFYWYRQILGQKVEFLVSFYNNEISEKSEIFDDQFSVERPDGSNFTLKIRSTKLEDSAMYFCATQGQLNTEAFFGQGTRLTVV.

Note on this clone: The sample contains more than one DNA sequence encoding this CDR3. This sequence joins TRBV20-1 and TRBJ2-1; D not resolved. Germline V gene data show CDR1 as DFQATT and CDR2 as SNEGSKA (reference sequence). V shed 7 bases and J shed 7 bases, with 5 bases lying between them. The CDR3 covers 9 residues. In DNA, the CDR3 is TGCAGTGTCGGTAATGAGCAGTTCTTC. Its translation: CSVGNEQFF.

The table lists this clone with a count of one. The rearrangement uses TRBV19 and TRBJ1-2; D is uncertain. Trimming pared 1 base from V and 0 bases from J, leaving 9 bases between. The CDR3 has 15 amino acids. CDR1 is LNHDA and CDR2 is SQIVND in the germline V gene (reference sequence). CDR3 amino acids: CASSIAQGANYGYTF. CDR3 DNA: TGTGCCAGTAGTATAGCACAAGGAGCTAACTATGGCTACACCTTC.

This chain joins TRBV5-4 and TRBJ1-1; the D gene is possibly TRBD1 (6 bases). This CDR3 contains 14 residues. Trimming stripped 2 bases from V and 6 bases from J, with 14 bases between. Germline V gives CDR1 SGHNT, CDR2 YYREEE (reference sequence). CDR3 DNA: TGTGCCAGCAGCTTTCATGGGGGGGCGGCTGAAGCTTTCTTT. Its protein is CASSFHGGAAEAFF.

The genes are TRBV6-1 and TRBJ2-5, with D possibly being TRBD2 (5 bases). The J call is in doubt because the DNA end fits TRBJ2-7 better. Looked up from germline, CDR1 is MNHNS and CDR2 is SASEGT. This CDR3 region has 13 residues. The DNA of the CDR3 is TGTGCCAGCAGTGCCGAGGGATCCTACGAGCAGTACTTC. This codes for CASSAEGSYEQYF.

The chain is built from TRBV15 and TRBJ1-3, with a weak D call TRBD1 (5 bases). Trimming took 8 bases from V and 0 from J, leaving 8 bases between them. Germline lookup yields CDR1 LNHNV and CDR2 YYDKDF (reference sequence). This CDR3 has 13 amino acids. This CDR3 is CATRQTSGNTIYF. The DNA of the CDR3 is TGTGCCACCCGACAGACCTCTGGAAACACCATATATTTT.

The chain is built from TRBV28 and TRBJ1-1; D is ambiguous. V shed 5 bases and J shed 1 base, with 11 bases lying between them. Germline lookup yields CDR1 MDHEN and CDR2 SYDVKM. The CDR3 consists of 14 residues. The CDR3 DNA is TGTGCCAGCAGTATTGACACGGCGAACACTGAAGCTTTCTTT. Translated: CASSIDTANTEAFF.